The 11 T cell receptor beta chains reported below all come from one sample, sequenced in a study of esophageal squamous cell carcinoma tumors. After a first PCR with P20EA plus a TCR alpha or TCR beta constant-region primer, a nested PCR used CA2 or CB2. A polyT18-containing BSL-18E primer started reverse transcription before unbiased adaptor ligation RT-PCR amplified the TCR genes. TCRdb used MiXCR to reprocess the 5' RACE reads, holding one entry per CDR3 protein. Among around 240 distinct CDR3 sequences listed, 15% to 20% were seen once. The sequencing input was tumor tissue. The receptors were sampled from a man aged 50-79 years with esophageal squamous cell carcinoma.

Only a few counts were recorded for this clonotype. DNA of the CDR3: TGTGCCAGCGGTAGTTGGGGGGAAGAGACCCAGTACTTC. Translated, it gives CASGSWGEETQYF. The chain is built from TRBV28 and TRBJ2-5, with D possibly TRBD2 on 6 matching bases. This CDR3 spans 13 amino acids. CDR1 MDHEN and CDR2 SYDVKM come from the germline V gene. Trimming took off 8 bases at V and 3 bases at J, with 13 bases between the two ends.

The CDR3 reads CASRTSRGGPLIEQFF. Written as DNA, the CDR3 is TGTGCCAGCAGAACCTCGCGGGGGGGACCCTTAATTGAGCAGTTCTTC. The chain is built from TRBV7-9 and TRBJ2-1, with 9 bases that match TRBD2. V was pared by 6 bases and J by 9 bases, with 15 bases of the junction left unmatched. Germline V gene sequence: CDR1 SEHNR, CDR2 FQNEAQ (reference sequence). The CDR3 spans 16 residues.

In DNA form, the CDR3 reads TGTGCCACCAGTGACCCAGCTAGCGGGGATTTCACAGATACGCAGTATTTT. Translating gives CATSDPASGDFTDTQYF. The chain joins TRBV24-1 to TRBJ2-3; TRBD2 aligns across 9 bases. This CDR3 has 17 amino acids. V gave up 4 bases and J gave up 2 bases; unmatched junction bases: 9. Germline V CDR1 and CDR2: KGHDR, SFDVKD.

The rearrangement uses TRBV10-3 and TRBJ1-2; possibly TRBD1 for D (6 bases). V shed 6 bases and J shed 6 bases, with 17 bases lying between them. Germline CDR1 is ENHRY and CDR2 is SYGVKD. The CDR3 has 14 amino acids. CDR3 sequence reads: CAISGTRGFDGYTF. The DNA for the CDR3 is TGTGCCATCAGCGGGACAAGGGGCTTCGATGGCTACACCTTC.

By proportion, this clonotype is large (0.1 to 1%). V is TRBV27 and J is TRBJ1-2; 7 nucleotides align to TRBD1. Germline V lookup: CDR1 MNHEY, CDR2 SMNVEV (reference sequence). The V gene end was trimmed by 5 bases and the J gene end by 4 bases; junction bases not matched to a gene: 4. There are 13 residues in the CDR3. The CDR3, as DNA: TGTGCCAGCAGTGAAGGGGGCTTCTATGGCTACACCTTC. Residues: CASSEGGFYGYTF.

This clonotype is classed as large (0.1 to 1%). The chain carries TRBV27 and TRBJ1-2, with a possible D match to TRBD1 (5 bases). CDR3 size: 15 residues. Trimming removed 3 bases at V and 0 bases at J, with 11 bases between. The germline gives CDR1 MNHEY, CDR2 SMNVEV (reference sequence). The CDR3 bases are TGTGCCAGCAGTTTGGTCCCGGGGGCTAACTATGGCTACACCTTC. Translated, it gives CASSLVPGANYGYTF.

By share, this clonotype counts as large. V usage is TRBV25-1 and J usage is TRBJ1-1; D unresolved. Trimming stripped 3 bases from V and 6 bases from J, with 8 bases between. CDR1 and CDR2 (germline): MGHDK, SYGVNS. This CDR3 is built from 12 residues. The CDR3 region has the DNA TGTGCCAGCAGTGAGGGCCGGGCTGAAGCTTTCTTT. It codes for CASSEGRAEAFF.

A single count supports this clonotype. A single base separates this from a much larger clone, so it may be a read error. The chain is built from TRBV25-1 and TRBJ1-1; D unclear. CDR1 is MGHDK, CDR2 SYGVNS, per germline. V gave up 5 bases and J gave up 6 bases, with 10 bases separating them. This CDR3 is built from 12 residues. The CDR3 nucleotides read TGTGCCAGCAGTAAGGGCCGGGCTGAAGCTTTCTTT. Translating it yields CASSKGRAEAFF.

As to this clonotype: This could be a read error, since a much larger clone is one nucleotide away. The chain combines TRBV10-3 with TRBJ2-7; tentative D call: TRBD2 (5 bases). V lost 0 bases to trimming and J lost 2 bases, with 14 bases between them. This CDR3 has 16 residues. Looked up from germline, CDR1 is ENHRY and CDR2 is SYGVKD. CDR3 loop: CAISESTWRTPYEQYF. The CDR3 DNA reads as TGTGCCATCAGTGAGTCGACCTGGAGGACCCCCTACGAGCAGTACTTC.

In this sample, this clonotype is large. V and J are TRBV20-1 and TRBJ2-5; D unclear. V was pared by 3 bases and J by 5 bases, with 4 bases between. The CDR3 totals 10 residues. CDR1 DFQATT and CDR2 SNEGSKA come from the germline V gene (reference sequence). CDR3 amino acids: CSASKETQYF. The CDR3 region has the DNA TGCAGTGCTAGCAAGGAGACCCAGTACTTC.

By frequency in the sample, this clonotype is large. V and J are TRBV5-4 and TRBJ1-2, with 8 positions matching TRBD1. The germline V gene has CDR1 SGHNT and CDR2 YYREEE (reference sequence). The CDR3 sequence is 15 residues long. V lost 0 bases to trimming and J lost 5 bases; unmatched junction nucleotides: 6. The CDR3 sequence: CASSLGQGLDYGYTF. CDR3 DNA: TGTGCCAGCAGCTTGGGACAGGGGCTTGATTATGGCTACACCTTC.